This T cell receptor (beta chain) was sequenced in a study of blood T cells in healthy people across ages. Regarding the study as a whole: Older age coincided with a roughly linear decline in TCR beta diversity per million T cells.

Primers used in a second PCR of roughly 6 to 12 cycles were a sample-barcoded 5' primer and a J-beta primer mix. Each CDR3 protein is one row after TCRdb ran MiXCR on the 5' RACE reads. The data contain approximately 810,000 distinct CDR3 sequences, about 28% of them singletons. Concerning this clonotype: Its specificity is unknown. A much larger clone sits a single nucleotide away, making a read error possible.

This clonotype was sampled from an elderly woman in good health. The sequenced sample consisted of blood.

The CDR3 region is CNAVGGSLYEQYF. The DNA for the CDR3 is TGCAACGCCGTGGGCGGATCCCTCTACGAGCAGTACTTC. V is TRBV29-1 and J is TRBJ2-7; D gene uncertain. From germline, CDR1 is SQVTM and CDR2 ANQGSEA. The CDR3 consists of 13 residues.